Reported below is one T cell receptor beta chain. These data come from a study of T cells in Graves' hyperthyroidism and ophthalmopathy. Trimming removed 2 bases at V and 8 bases at J, with 16 bases between. Germline CDR1 is SGHTA and CDR2 is FQGNSA. CDR3 length: 15 residues. Amplification of TCR beta CDR3 regions was performed using RNA transcripts as template. First-round RT-PCR of the TCR CDR3 relied on the HTBI primer set. TCRdb re-called the multiplex PCR reads through MiXCR, storing one row per CDR3 protein. The sample yields a few hundred thousand distinct CDR3 sequences, under 60% seen once. The receptor was isolated from an adult woman with Graves' disease, either hyperthyroidism or ophthalmopathy (not recorded which). The rearrangement joins TRBV7-2 to TRBJ1-3; no clear D gene. The sequenced material came from peripheral blood or thyroid tissue (not recorded which). CDR3 nucleotide sequence: TGTGCCAGCAGCTTACGCCCCCCAGAGAGGGACACCATATATTTT. It translates to CASSLRPPERDTIYF.